The entry below gives a single TCR beta chain sequence along with its context. V was clipped by 5 bases and J by 3 bases, with 5 bases between them. The CDR3 is made up of 11 amino acids. The data were taken from a study of blood T cell repertoires in COVID-19. Study details: PBMCs, B-cell-depleted T cells, or T cells were the source of the cDNA or gDNA that made up the material.

This table comes from immunoSEQ multiplex PCR, and its TCRdb copy is limited to in-frame clones, with some not included. The sample has 380,000 or so clones; about 88% are singletons. The chain has TRBV12-3 or TRBV12-4 and TRBJ2-7; D is perhaps TRBD1 (5 bases). The sequenced sample consisted of peripheral blood. This clonotype originated in a woman in her sixties or seventies with COVID-19, enrolled during active disease. The DNA for the CDR3 is TGTGCCAGCAGTAGGGGCTACGAGCAGTACTTC. Protein sequence: CASSRGYEQYF.